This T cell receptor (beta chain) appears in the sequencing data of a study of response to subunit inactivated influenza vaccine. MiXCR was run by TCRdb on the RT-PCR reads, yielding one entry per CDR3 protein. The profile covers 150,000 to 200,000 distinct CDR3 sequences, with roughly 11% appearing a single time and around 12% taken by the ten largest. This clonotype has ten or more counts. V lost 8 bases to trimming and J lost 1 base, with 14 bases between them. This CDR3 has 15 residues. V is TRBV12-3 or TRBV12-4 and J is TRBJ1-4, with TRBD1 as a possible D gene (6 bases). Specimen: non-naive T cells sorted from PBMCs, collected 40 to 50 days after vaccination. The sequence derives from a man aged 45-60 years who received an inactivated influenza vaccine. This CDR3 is CASGGGVITNEKLFF. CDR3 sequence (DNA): TGTGCCAGCGGGGGCGGGGTGATAACTAATGAAAAACTGTTTTTT.